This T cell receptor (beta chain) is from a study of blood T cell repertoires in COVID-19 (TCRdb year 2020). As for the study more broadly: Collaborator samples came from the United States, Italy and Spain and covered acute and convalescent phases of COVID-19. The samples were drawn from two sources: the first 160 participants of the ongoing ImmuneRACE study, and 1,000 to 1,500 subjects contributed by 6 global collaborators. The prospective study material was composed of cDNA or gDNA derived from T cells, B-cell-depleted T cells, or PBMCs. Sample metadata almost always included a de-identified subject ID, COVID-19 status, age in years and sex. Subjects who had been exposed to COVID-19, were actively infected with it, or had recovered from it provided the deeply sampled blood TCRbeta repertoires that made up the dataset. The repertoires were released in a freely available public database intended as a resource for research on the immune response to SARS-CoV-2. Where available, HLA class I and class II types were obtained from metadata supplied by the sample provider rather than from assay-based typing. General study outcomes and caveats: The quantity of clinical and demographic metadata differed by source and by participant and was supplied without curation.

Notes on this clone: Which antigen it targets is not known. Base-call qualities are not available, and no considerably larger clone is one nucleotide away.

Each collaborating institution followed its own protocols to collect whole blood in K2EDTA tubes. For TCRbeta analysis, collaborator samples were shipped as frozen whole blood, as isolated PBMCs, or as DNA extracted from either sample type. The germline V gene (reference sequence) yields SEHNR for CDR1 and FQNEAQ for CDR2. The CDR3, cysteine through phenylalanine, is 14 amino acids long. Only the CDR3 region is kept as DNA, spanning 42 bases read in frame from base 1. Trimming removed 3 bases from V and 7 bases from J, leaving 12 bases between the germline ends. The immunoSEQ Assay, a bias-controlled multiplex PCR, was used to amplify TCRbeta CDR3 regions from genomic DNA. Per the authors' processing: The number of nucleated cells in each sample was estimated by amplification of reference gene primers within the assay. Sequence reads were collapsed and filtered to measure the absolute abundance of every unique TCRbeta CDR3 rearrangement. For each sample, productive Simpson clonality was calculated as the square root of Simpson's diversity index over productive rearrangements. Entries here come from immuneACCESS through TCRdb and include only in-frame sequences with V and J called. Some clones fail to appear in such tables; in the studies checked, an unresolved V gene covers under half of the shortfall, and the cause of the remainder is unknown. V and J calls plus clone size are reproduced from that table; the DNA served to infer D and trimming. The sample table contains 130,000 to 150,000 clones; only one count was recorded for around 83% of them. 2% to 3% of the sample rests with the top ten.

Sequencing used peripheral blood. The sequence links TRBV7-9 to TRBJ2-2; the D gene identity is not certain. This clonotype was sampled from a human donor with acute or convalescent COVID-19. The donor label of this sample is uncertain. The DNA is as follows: TGTGCCAGCAGCTTTATCAGCGCGAACGGGGAGCTGTTTTTT. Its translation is CASSFISANGELFF.